Listed below are T cell receptor beta chains from one sample, sequenced in a study of T cells after yellow fever vaccination. Each CDR3 protein gets one entry after TCRdb re-called the 5' RACE reads with MiXCR. There are 150,000 to 200,000 distinct CDR3 sequences in the sample; 5.5% to 8% occur only once, and just under 3% lies in the top ten. The material was CD4+ T cells sorted from PBMCs, obtained on the day of the first yellow fever vaccination. The receptors were gathered from a man aged 18 to 30 who received the YFV17D yellow fever vaccine. The CDR3 runs from the conserved cysteine through the conserved F or W. Fields, in order: CDR3 DNA, CDR3 protein, V gene, D gene, clone size, J gene. A D gene is named only where the DNA matches it firmly. Size is omitted from some rows. Given values are once, few, many or a class for expanded clones.

TGTGCCAGCAGTATGACGGGGGGGGATGGCTACACCTTC,CASSMTGGDGYTF,TRBV12-3/TRBV12-4,-,few,TRBJ1-2
TGTGCCAGCAGCCGGGGGAACCAAGAGACCCAGTACTTC,CASSRGNQETQYF,TRBV14,-,many,TRBJ2-5
TGTGCCAGCCGTCGGGACCCCACGAGCTACGAGCAGTACTTC,CASRRDPTSYEQYF,TRBV18,-,few,TRBJ2-7
TGTGCCAGCAGCTTAGACAGGACCAACACTGAAGCTTTCTTT,CASSLDRTNTEAFF,TRBV7-2,-,many,TRBJ1-1
TGTGCCAGCAGCGTAGGAATAGGGGTTGGGTACGAGCAGTACTTC,CASSVGIGVGYEQYF,TRBV9,-,many,TRBJ2-7
TGTGCCAGCAGCTCGGACAGGGGGACTGAAGCTTTCTTT,CASSSDRGTEAFF,TRBV7-8,TRBD1,-,TRBJ1-1
TGCGCCAGCAGCTTGAACTACCAAGAGACCCAGTACTTC,CASSLNYQETQYF,TRBV5-1,-,few,TRBJ2-5
TGTGCCAGCAGTACCTGGGGACAGGGGGAGACCCAGTACTTC,CASSTWGQGETQYF,TRBV3-1,TRBD1,few,TRBJ2-5
TGTGCCAGCAGCAGGGACTACCTGAACACCGGGGAGCTGTTTTTT,CASSRDYLNTGELFF,TRBV11-2,TRBD2,-,TRBJ2-2
TGTGCCAGCAGCTCTTCGGACGGGGAGCTGTTTTTT,CASSSSDGELFF,TRBV7-3,-,many,TRBJ2-2
TGTGCCAGCAGCCGGACGATAGGGGGCCTTCAAGAGACCCAGTACTTC,CASSRTIGGLQETQYF,TRBV5-8,TRBD1,few,TRBJ2-5
TGTGCCAGCAGCCAAGATCTTCAGTCTAGGACCTACGAGCAGTACTTC,CASSQDLQSRTYEQYF,TRBV4-2,-,many,TRBJ2-7
TGTGCCAGCAGTGAAGGAACAGTTCAAGAGACCCAGTACTTC,CASSEGTVQETQYF,TRBV6-1,-,-,TRBJ2-5
TGTGCCAGCAGTTTACGGGACAGAGAAGAGACCCAGTACTTC,CASSLRDREETQYF,TRBV12-3/TRBV12-4,TRBD1,many,TRBJ2-5
TGTGCCAGCAGTTTATTCGAGAACACCATGAACACTGAAGCTTTCTTT,CASSLFENTMNTEAFF,TRBV28,-,-,TRBJ1-1
TGTGCCAGCAGCTTGGGGCTTGTCGCCGGGGAGCTGTTTTTT,CASSLGLVAGELFF,TRBV5-6,-,few,TRBJ2-2
TGCGCCAGCAGCTTGTACGGCGGGGAAGGGACCCAGTACTTC,CASSLYGGEGTQYF,TRBV5-1,-,many,TRBJ2-5
TGCGCCAGCAGCTCACAGGGGCCTAACACCGGGGAGCTGTTTTTT,CASSSQGPNTGELFF,TRBV5-1,TRBD1,many,TRBJ2-2
TGTGCCAGCTCACCACCGCAGGGCAGTGAGCAGTTCTTC,CASSPPQGSEQFF,TRBV18,-,-,TRBJ2-1
TGCAGTGCTAGATCGGACGTCTATGGCTACACCTTC,CSARSDVYGYTF,TRBV20-1,-,many,TRBJ1-2
TGCAGTGCTGGGACTAGCCGGTACGATACGCAGTATTTT,CSAGTSRYDTQYF,TRBV20-1,TRBD2,few,TRBJ2-3
TGTGCCAGCAGCATAGGGGGCGGGGAGACCCAGTACTTC,CASSIGGGETQYF,TRBV11-3,TRBD1,many,TRBJ2-5
TGTGCCAGCAGCCGAACCTACAATGAGCAGTTCTTC,CASSRTYNEQFF,TRBV12-3/TRBV12-4,-,many,TRBJ2-1
TGTGCCAGCAGCATAGAGGCTAGCGGCAAGGAGCTGTTTTTT,CASSIEASGKELFF,TRBV12-3/TRBV12-4,TRBD2,-,TRBJ2-2
TGTGCCAGCAGCAAAGATTTCCGCGGGGTAACCTACAATGAGCAGTTCTTC,CASSKDFRGVTYNEQFF,TRBV21-1,-,-,TRBJ2-1
TGTGCCAGCTCACCACGCACGGGTAGGGAAAAACTGTTTTTT,CASSPRTGREKLFF,TRBV18,-,-,TRBJ1-4
TGTGCCAGCAGGCCCACAGGCAACCCCAGCAATCAGCCCCAGCATTTT,CASRPTGNPSNQPQHF,TRBV6-1,-,few,TRBJ1-5
TGTGCCAGCAGCGCTACAGGGGAGGTTGGCTACACCTTC,CASSATGEVGYTF,TRBV9,TRBD1,-,TRBJ1-2
TGTGCCAGCAGGGCGGCAGACAGGGTGTGGACAGATACGCAGTATTTT,CASRAADRVWTDTQYF,TRBV2,TRBD1,-,TRBJ2-3
TGCAGTGCTATGGAAGAGACCCAGTACTTC,CSAMEETQYF,TRBV20-1,-,-,TRBJ2-5
TGTGCCAGCAGCCTTTCACCACTTTACGAGCAGTACTTC,CASSLSPLYEQYF,TRBV7-2,-,-,TRBJ2-7
TGTGCCAGCAGTTTCTGGGACCGGGCCAACGTCCTGACTTTC,CASSFWDRANVLTF,TRBV2,-,few,TRBJ2-6
TGTGCCAGCAGCTCTCTCCGGGGGGGGAGTAATGAGCAGTTCTTC,CASSSLRGGSNEQFF,TRBV7-8,TRBD2,-,TRBJ2-1
TGTGCCAGCAACCCCCCCGGAGACAGGACGGACGGCTACACCTTC,CASNPPGDRTDGYTF,TRBV28,-,many,TRBJ1-2
TGTGCCAGCTCTACAGGTCTTTATGGCTACACCTTC,CASSTGLYGYTF,TRBV6-5,-,many,TRBJ1-2
TGTGCCAGCAGGGGGACTAGCTCCTACGAGCAGTACTTC,CASRGTSSYEQYF,TRBV7-2,TRBD2,many,TRBJ2-7
TGCGCCAGCAGCTTTGGGGGGACAGAATACGAGCAGTACTTC,CASSFGGTEYEQYF,TRBV5-1,-,many,TRBJ2-7
TGCGCCAGCAGCTTTGAGCGGGGGGCTGAGCAGTTCTTC,CASSFERGAEQFF,TRBV5-1,TRBD2,many,TRBJ2-1
TGTGCCAGCAGCTTCTCAGGGGGCGCGAACACCGGGGAGCTGTTTTTT,CASSFSGGANTGELFF,TRBV7-2,TRBD1,-,TRBJ2-2
TGCAGTGCTAAGATGGGGAATCAGCCCCAGCATTTT,CSAKMGNQPQHF,TRBV20-1,-,few,TRBJ1-5
TGTGCCAGTAGTCCGGGAAGGACTAGCGGGGGGGCTGTGATACAATTT,CASSPGRTSGGAVIQF,TRBV19,TRBD2,-,TRBJ2-3
TGTGCCAGCAGCGGGGGATACGGAACGATAGCCAAAAACATTCAGTACTTC,CASSGGYGTIAKNIQYF,TRBV5-6,-,few,TRBJ2-4
TGTGCCAGCAGCTTGCAGGGGTTAGCTGGCTACACCTTC,CASSLQGLAGYTF,TRBV7-2,-,-,TRBJ1-2
TGCGCCAGCAGCCAGCTGACGCCTGCACAAGAGACCCAGTACTTC,CASSQLTPAQETQYF,TRBV4-1,-,-,TRBJ2-5
TGTGCCAGCTCATTCGGACAGGGAGGGACAGATACGCAGTATTTT,CASSFGQGGTDTQYF,TRBV18,-,many,TRBJ2-3